These 5 T cell receptor beta chains were sequenced from one sample in a study of T cell repertoires in cytomegalovirus infection. Their antigens remain unidentified. TCRdb called the reads again in MiXCR, with one record for every CDR3 protein. The sample lists approximately 310,000 distinct CDR3 sequences; approximately 25% were seen once. The sequenced sample was cultured PBMCs, obtained from culture after CMV antigen stimulation. Receptors originate from a human donor in good health (CMV status not recorded). Some clones in this sample may be carry-over from other donors' samples.

This clonotype was picked up a small number of times. The V gene is TRBV20-1, the J gene TRBJ2-1; the match to TRBD2 covers 7 bases. CDR1 is DFQATT, CDR2 SNEGSKA, per germline (reference sequence). The V gene end was trimmed by 0 bases and the J gene end by 8 bases; junction bases not matched to a gene: 13. CDR3 length: 16 amino acids. The CDR3 protein is CSARDPGGGLLHEQFF. The CDR3 DNA is TGCAGTGCTAGAGATCCCGGCGGGGGTCTCCTACATGAGCAGTTCTTC.

The V and J genes are TRBV6-5 and TRBJ2-1, with 13 bases fitting TRBD2. The CDR3 loop spans 17 amino acids. Germline values: CDR1 MNHEY, CDR2 SVGAGI. V was pared by 0 bases and J by 7 bases, with 6 bases of the junction left unmatched. The CDR3 DNA is TGTGCCAGCAGTTACTCGACTAGCGGGAGGACGGCGAATGAGCAGTTCTTC. Translated, it gives CASSYSTSGRTANEQFF.

J is TRBJ1-2 and V is TRBV5-4; 7 nucleotides agree with TRBD1. Trimming removed 5 bases from V and 2 bases from J; junction bases left unmatched: 9. The CDR3 extends over 15 amino acids. CDR1 is SGHNT and CDR2 is YYREEE in the germline V gene (reference sequence). CDR3 sequence (DNA): TGTGCCAGCAGTCACAGGGACAGAGAGAACTATGGCTACACCTTC. Amino acids: CASSHRDRENYGYTF.

The rearrangement links TRBV7-6 to TRBJ1-1, with a weak D call TRBD1 (6 bases). The CDR3 contains 13 residues. V was trimmed by 6 bases and J by 5 bases, leaving 13 bases between them. Germline V CDR1 and CDR2: SGHVS, FNYEAQ. In DNA, the CDR3 is TGTGCCAGCAGGGAAGAAGGGGGTACTGAAGCTTTCTTT. It codes for CASREEGGTEAFF.

This clonotype was observed a few times. The rearrangement links TRBV4-1 to TRBJ2-7; no reliable D call. The CDR3 runs to 18 residues. V lost 1 base to trimming and J lost 2 bases, with 21 bases between them. Germline CDR1 and CDR2: MGHRA and YSYEKL. CDR3 DNA: TGCGCCAGCAGCCAAGCAATGGGATCGAGCGACCGTACCTACGAGCAGTACTTC. Amino acid sequence: CASSQAMGSSDRTYEQYF.